These 21 T cell receptor beta chains were sequenced from one sample in a study of blood T cell repertoires in COVID-19. The method was immunoSEQ multiplex PCR; TCRdb's version includes in-frame clones alone and lacks a portion of them. The data contain approximately 280,000 clones, about nine tenths of them seen just once; the ten biggest clones take up around 2.4%. Sequenced input: PBMCs or T cells enriched from blood (not recorded which). The receptors were gathered from a woman aged 18-29 years who had recovered from COVID-19.

V usage is TRBV5-1 and J usage is TRBJ2-7; the match to TRBD2 covers 8 bases. This CDR3 is 14 amino acids long. The junction had 5 bases not matched to a gene; V was cut back by 6 bases and J by 0 bases. CDR1 is SGHRS, CDR2 YFSETQ, per germline. The CDR3 DNA reads TGCGCCAGCACAGCGGGGGTCAGCTCCTACGAGCAGTACTTC. Protein: CASTAGVSSYEQYF. Complete variable domain (other parts from reference TRBV5-1 and TRBJ2-7): KAGVTQTPRYLIKTRGQQVTLSCSPISGHRSVSWYQQTPGQGLQFLFEYFSETQRNKGNFPGRFSGRQFSNSRSEMNVSTLELGDSALYLCASTAGVSSYEQYFGPGTRLTVT.

This rearrangement joins TRBV7-8 to TRBJ1-5; D not resolved. The CDR3 covers 16 residues. Trimming cost V 1 base and J 0 bases, with 10 bases left between them. Looked up from germline, CDR1 is SGHVS and CDR2 is FQNEAQ. CDR3 nucleotide sequence: TGTGCCAGCAGCTTAGGCCCAACATATAGCAATCAGCCCCAGCATTTT. Translation gives CASSLGPTYSNQPQHF.

The chain combines TRBV11-2 with TRBJ1-4, with 10 bases aligning to TRBD1. The CDR3 extends over 14 amino acids. CDR1 is SGHAT, CDR2 FQNNGV, per germline. The J segment lost 5 bases and the V segment lost 3 bases, leaving 0 bases of the junction unmatched. CDR3 bases: TGTGCCAGCAGCTTGGACAGGGGGAATGAAAAACTGTTTTTT. The encoded protein is CASSLDRGNEKLFF.

The rearrangement uses TRBV14 and TRBJ2-2, with TRBD2 matching over 13 bases. This CDR3 has 18 residues. Losses at the gene ends were 4 bases for V and 3 bases for J; bases not matched to a gene: 8. Germline V gene sequence: CDR1 SGHDN, CDR2 FVKESK. The CDR3 sequence: CASSLPGLAGLHTGELFF. DNA of the CDR3: TGTGCCAGCAGCCTCCCGGGACTAGCGGGGCTACACACCGGGGAGCTGTTTTTT.

The chain recombines TRBV19 with TRBJ1-1; TRBD1 might be the D (5 bases). The germline CDR1 and CDR2 sequences are LNHDA and SQIVND (reference sequence). The germline V and J ends were trimmed by 7 bases and 5 bases, with 20 bases remaining between them. The length of the CDR3 is 15 residues. The CDR3: CASTGDHSGYTEAFF. The DNA for the CDR3 is TGTGCCAGTACGGGGGATCACAGTGGGTATACTGAAGCTTTCTTT.

This clone was counted once. The gene calls are TRBV7-3 and TRBJ1-4; 7 nucleotides line up with TRBD1. Trimming took 2 bases from V and 4 from J; bases not matched to a gene: 7. CDR1 SGHTA and CDR2 FQGTGA come from the germline V gene. The CDR3 sequence is 16 residues long. The CDR3 loop is CASSLCPGQYNEKLFF. The CDR3 nucleotides are TGTGCCAGCAGCTTATGCCCGGGACAGTATAATGAAAAACTGTTTTTT.

The genes are TRBV5-4 and TRBJ2-7, with 8 positions matching TRBD1. Germline values: CDR1 SGHNT, CDR2 YYREEE (reference sequence). The J segment lost 5 bases and the V segment lost 0 bases, leaving 4 bases of the junction unmatched. The CDR3 contains 14 residues. CDR3 coding DNA: TGTGCCAGCAGCTTGGGGACAGGGTTTGACGAGCAGTACTTC. It yields the protein CASSLGTGFDEQYF.

The V call is TRBV4-3, the J call TRBJ2-5, with TRBD2 matching 13 bases. CDR1 LGHNA and CDR2 YSLEER come from the germline V gene. The CDR3 length is 16 residues. Trimming at V came to 6 bases and at J to 5 bases, leaving 9 bases not matched to a gene. CDR3 protein: CASSSGTSGVGETQYF. CDR3 coding DNA: TGCGCCAGCAGTTCCGGGACTAGCGGGGTCGGGGAGACCCAGTACTTC.

V is TRBV11-2 and J is TRBJ2-7, with D possibly being TRBD1 (6 bases). Deletions cut 3 bases from V and 3 bases from J, with 15 bases between. In germline, CDR1 is SGHAT, CDR2 FQNNGV. There are 15 residues in the CDR3. The CDR3 protein is CASSFTGTIDYEQYF. The CDR3 DNA is TGTGCCAGCAGCTTTACCGGGACAATTGACTACGAGCAGTACTTC.

This clone was recorded a few times. This rearrangement joins TRBV27 to TRBJ2-7; 9 positions agree with TRBD2. Germline V gene sequence: CDR1 MNHEY, CDR2 SMNVEV (reference sequence). This CDR3 spans 16 amino acids. V trimming: 6 bases; J trimming: 0 bases; junction bases outside the gene matches: 9. CDR3 amino acids: CASSAVAGASSYEQYF. CDR3 in DNA: TGTGCCAGCAGCGCGGTAGCGGGAGCCAGCTCCTACGAGCAGTACTTC.

This chain connects TRBV10-1 to TRBJ2-3; maybe TRBD2 (6 bases). Trimming pared 0 bases from V and 4 bases from J, leaving 11 bases between. The CDR3 spans 15 residues. Looked up from germline, CDR1 is WNHNN and CDR2 is SYGVQD (reference sequence). The CDR3 is CASSESGGTPDTQYF. The CDR3 bases are TGCGCCAGCAGTGAGTCCGGGGGTACCCCAGATACGCAGTATTTT.

The rearrangement links TRBV19 to TRBJ2-7, with D possibly being TRBD2 (6 bases). V was cut by 5 bases and J by 0 bases, with 17 bases left in between. Germline loops: CDR1 LNHDA, CDR2 SQIVND (reference sequence). The CDR3 sequence is 16 residues long. CDR3: CASSAVPGLSSYEQYF. DNA for the CDR3: TGTGCCAGTAGTGCCGTCCCGGGACTGAGCTCCTACGAGCAGTACTTC.

The count of this clone is one. This chain links TRBV18 with TRBJ2-2, with a weak D call TRBD1 (5 bases). The CDR3 runs to 16 residues. Germline CDR1 is KGHSH and CDR2 is LQKENI. Between the trimmed V and J ends, which lost 6 bases and 5 bases, there was a span of 19 bases. As DNA, the CDR3 is TGTGCCAGCTCGCGCGCTCCGACAGAGACGACCGGGGAGCTGTTTTTT. This sequence encodes CASSRAPTETTGELFF.

The V call is TRBV28, the J call TRBJ2-1; the match to TRBD2 covers 8 bases. The V gene's germline CDR1 is MDHEN and CDR2 SYDVKM. This CDR3 comprises 18 residues. The junction had 12 bases not matched to a gene; V was cut back by 5 bases and J by 0 bases. In DNA form, the CDR3 reads TGTGCCAGCAGTCCAAGGGGTCCGGGGGGGCGCTCCTACAATGAGCAGTTCTTC. It yields the protein CASSPRGPGGRSYNEQFF.

This chain joins TRBV19 and TRBJ2-7; 9 nucleotides match TRBD2. Germline V gene lookup returns CDR1 LNHDA and CDR2 SQIVND (reference sequence). This CDR3 is built from 13 residues. The trim removed 7 bases at V and 7 bases at J, leaving 8 bases unmatched. The CDR3 loop reads CASNTGLATEQYF. In DNA, the CDR3 is TGTGCCAGTAACACCGGACTAGCGACTGAGCAGTACTTC.

The V gene is TRBV24-1, the J gene TRBJ2-3, with TRBD1 identical over 8 bases. V shed 7 bases and J 5 bases; nucleotides not matched to a gene: 13. The germline V gene has CDR1 KGHDR and CDR2 SFDVKD. The CDR3 is made up of 16 amino acids. Here the CDR3 reads CATRGGTGWTGDTQYF. CDR3 sequence (DNA): TGTGCCACCAGGGGCGGGACAGGTTGGACCGGAGATACGCAGTATTTT.

The J gene is TRBJ2-1, the V gene TRBV10-1; TRBD2 matches 10 bases. CDR3 size: 15 residues. Germline V gives CDR1 WNHNN, CDR2 SYGVQD (reference sequence). J gave up 4 bases and V 6 bases, and 6 bases lay outside the gene matches. The DNA of the CDR3 is TGCGCCAGCAGCAAAGCGGGGGGGATGTACAATGAGCAGTTCTTC. Residues: CASSKAGGMYNEQFF.

This sequence joins TRBV6-6 and TRBJ2-2; D uncertain. This CDR3 is built from 14 residues. The ends were cut back, 6 bases at V and 4 bases at J, with 12 bases in the middle. Germline assignment: CDR1 MNHNY and CDR2 SVGAGI (reference sequence). The CDR3 coding sequence is TGTGCCAGCAGCCACCAGTCCTCCACCGGGGAGCTGTTTTTT. Protein product: CASSHQSSTGELFF.

The rearrangement joins TRBV9 to TRBJ1-2; unclear D gene. The germline gives CDR1 SGDLS, CDR2 YYNGEE. V lost 8 bases and J lost 4, with 12 bases in between. This CDR3 is built from 12 residues. CDR3 protein: CASSREGYGYTF. The CDR3 nucleotides read TGTGCCAGTTCTAGGGAGGGCTATGGCTACACCTTC.

V usage is TRBV7-9 and J usage is TRBJ1-4; no definite D call. This CDR3 contains 13 residues. Germline CDR1 and CDR2: SEHNR and FQNEAQ (reference sequence). Trimming stripped 4 bases from V and 8 bases from J, with 11 bases between. CDR3 coding DNA: TGTGCCAGCAGCTCTGTTCGGGAAGAAAAACTGTTTTTT. This sequence encodes CASSSVREEKLFF.

The gene calls are TRBV19 and TRBJ1-2; TRBD1 agrees at 9 bases. Germline V lookup: CDR1 LNHDA, CDR2 SQIVND (reference sequence). V shed 7 bases, J shed 5 bases, and the junction held 8 bases outside the gene matches. The CDR3 sequence is 14 residues long. CDR3 in DNA: TGTGCCAGTACGGACAGGGGACCCCTTTATGGCTACACCTTC. The encoded protein is CASTDRGPLYGYTF. The entire variable domain, with the rest obtained from reference TRBV19 and TRBJ1-2, is as follows: DGGITQSPKYLFRKEGQNVTLSCEQNLNHDAMYWYRQDPGQGLRLIYYSQIVNDFQKGDIAEGYSVSREKKESFPLTVTSAQKNPTAFYLCASTDRGPLYGYTFGSGTRLTVV.